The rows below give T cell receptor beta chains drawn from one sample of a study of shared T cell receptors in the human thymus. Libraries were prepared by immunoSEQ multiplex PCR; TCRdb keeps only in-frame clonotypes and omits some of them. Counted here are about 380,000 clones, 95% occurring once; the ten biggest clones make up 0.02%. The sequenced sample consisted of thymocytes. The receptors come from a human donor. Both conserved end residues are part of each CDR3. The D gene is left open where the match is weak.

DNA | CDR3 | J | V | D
TGTGCCAGCAGTTACTCGGTCAGGGACCATGGCTACACCTTC | CASSYSVRDHGYTF | TRBJ1-2 | TRBV6-6 | -
TGCGCCACCCGAACGGGGACAGGGGGGACATCGAATGAAGCTTTCTTT | CATRTGTGGTSNEAFF | TRBJ1-1 | TRBV5-1 | TRBD1
TGTGCCAGCAGTGCATCGGGAGGGGGAATGTACGAGCAGTACTTC | CASSASGGGMYEQYF | TRBJ2-7 | TRBV25-1 | TRBD2
TGTGCCAGCAGTTTAACGGCAGGGGAGTTGGGTAACTATGGCTACACCTTC | CASSLTAGELGNYGYTF | TRBJ1-2 | TRBV27 | -
TGTGCCAGCAGTTACGCAACCGGGACAGAGTATGGCTACACCTTC | CASSYATGTEYGYTF | TRBJ1-2 | TRBV6-5 | TRBD1
TGTGCCAGCAGCTTAGCGCTGGGCGGTGAAAAAGTTGCGGAGTACTTC | CASSLALGGEKVAEYF | TRBJ2-7 | TRBV7-2 | -
TGCGCCAGCAGTCAAGATACGGAACGGAAAAACATTCAGTACTTC | CASSQDTERKNIQYF | TRBJ2-4 | TRBV4-1 | -
TGTGCCTGGGGTGAAGCGGGAGGGCCCGACGAGCAGTACTTC | CAWGEAGGPDEQYF | TRBJ2-7 | TRBV30 | TRBD2
TGTGCCAGCAGCCCCGAGGTAGCGGGATTATACGAGCAGTACTTC | CASSPEVAGLYEQYF | TRBJ2-7 | TRBV28 | TRBD2
TGCGCCAGCAGCCAAGAGTTCGAGCTAGCGGGGTACCAAGAGACCCAGTACTTC | CASSQEFELAGYQETQYF | TRBJ2-5 | TRBV4-3 | TRBD2
TGTGCCAGCACCCTCACAGCTGACCGGGACAGGGGGCGTTTTGGGGGCAATCAGCCCCAGCATTTT | CASTLTADRDRGRFGGNQPQHF | TRBJ1-5 | TRBV28 | TRBD1
TGTGCCAGCAGCCGTCGGGCTAGCGGGAGCCCCCCTAGCACAGATACGCAGTATTTT | CASSRRASGSPPSTDTQYF | TRBJ2-3 | TRBV7-6 | TRBD2
TGCGCCAGCAGCTTGAAGAGCTCCTACAATGAGCAGTTCTTC | CASSLKSSYNEQFF | TRBJ2-1 | TRBV5-1 | -
TGTGCCAGCAGTGGCCCACAGGGGGGAAGTGGCTACACCTTC | CASSGPQGGSGYTF | TRBJ1-2 | TRBV28 | TRBD1
TGTGCCAGCAGGTCTCGTCGTAGCGTTTCGAACACCGGGGAGCTGTTTTTT | CASRSRRSVSNTGELFF | TRBJ2-2 | TRBV11-2 | -
TGTGCCACCGGAACGGGACAGCCGCCCCCCTACGAGCAGTACTTC | CATGTGQPPPYEQYF | TRBJ2-7 | TRBV28 | TRBD1
TGTGCCAGCAGCGTAGCTCCAGTTGCAAAAGAGACCCAGTACTTC | CASSVAPVAKETQYF | TRBJ2-5 | TRBV9 | -
TGCGCCAGCAGCTTGGGACAGATCACAGATACGCAGTATTTT | CASSLGQITDTQYF | TRBJ2-3 | TRBV5-1 | -
TGTGCCAGCAGCGTAGACGGGGAGCTGTTTTTT | CASSVDGELFF | TRBJ2-2 | TRBV9 | -
TGTGCCAGCAGTCCCAACCGATGGACAGATACGCAGTATTTT | CASSPNRWTDTQYF | TRBJ2-3 | TRBV6-4 | -
TGTGCCAGCAGTTTACTAGGGTTAGGGGGGTGGAACACTGAAGCTTTCTTT | CASSLLGLGGWNTEAFF | TRBJ1-1 | TRBV28 | -
TGTGCCTTAGTACAGGGCCCCTCGGGGGAGCAGTACTTC | CALVQGPSGEQYF | TRBJ2-7 | TRBV7-9 | -
TGTGCCAGCAGACGGGAGTCCTACAATGAGCAGTTCTTC | CASRRESYNEQFF | TRBJ2-1 | TRBV6-6 | -
TGTGCCAGCAGTTTATGGGGGACAAGGCCGAACACTGAAGCTTTCTTT | CASSLWGTRPNTEAFF | TRBJ1-1 | TRBV28 | -